The clone carrying this TCR beta chain was counted only a few times. Because the CDR3 is missing its conserved closing phenylalanine or tryptophan, this is likely a read error. The CDR3 has 16 amino acids. Per germline, CDR1 SGDLS and CDR2 YYNGEE. Germline trimming cut 2 bases from V and 3 bases from J; bases unmatched to any gene: 2. The data stem from a study of CD8+CD57+ T cells in acquired aplastic anemia. Study-level information: Sorted CD4+ and CD8+ cells gave an average of approximately 3 ug of DNA.

Patients included in sequencing had previously demonstrated CD8+CD57+ cell expansion by flow cytometry. All participating patients were living with severe acquired aplastic anemia. TCR beta VDJ combinations and CDR3 sequences were profiled from genomic DNA. TCRdb re-called the reads through MiXCR, storing one row per CDR3 protein. The sample lists about 150,000 distinct CDR3 sequences; 52% were seen once. This clonotype was obtained from a human donor with aplastic anemia. The chain joins TRBV9 to TRBJ2-1, with 13 bases identical to TRBD2. The specimen sequenced was sorted CD4+, CD8+, or CD8+CD57+ T cells (not recorded which) from PBMCs. CDR3 DNA sequence: TGTGCCAGCAGCGTCAGACTAGCGGGGGGCTACAATGAGCAGTTCCTC. Translating gives CASSVRLAGGYNEQFL.